This T cell receptor (beta chain) was captured in a study of T-cell memory formation after mild COVID-19. This clonotype was seen more than once but under ten times. It was 5'RACE with constant-segment primers that produced the TCR alpha and TCR beta cDNA libraries, which carried sample barcodes and UMIs. Via MiXCR, TCRdb re-called the 5' RACE reads, giving one row per CDR3 protein. The sample has more than 75,000 distinct CDR3 sequences; about 23% are singletons. Trimming cost V 4 bases and J 3 bases; bases outside gene matches: 5. CDR1 and CDR2 (germline): MNHEY, SVGEGT. This CDR3 contains 15 residues.

This sequence originates from a man aged 18 to 30 who had mild COVID-19 (a few samples of this study predate the infection). Cell type and time point are not known. The sequenced sample consisted of PBMCs or a T cell subset sorted from them (not recorded which). The V call is TRBV6-2 or TRBV6-3, the J call TRBJ2-3; 9 bases are a match to TRBD2. The chain's CDR3 is CASSWASGVTDTQYF. The CDR3 bases are TGTGCCAGCAGTTGGGCTAGCGGGGTGACAGATACGCAGTATTTT.